The 7 T cell receptor beta chains below come from one sample, sequenced in a study of cytomegalovirus exposure and HLA in healthy donors. 13 Jbeta primers and 60 Vbeta primers were used for the PCR. Clones were sequenced by immunoSEQ multiplex PCR, and TCRdb holds only the in-frame ones, with some missing. The repertoire holds hundreds of thousands of clones, with around four fifths as singletons. The sequenced sample was PBMCs. The receptors shown here come from a woman aged 60 to 75 in good health and CMV-seropositive.

The chain carries TRBV29-1 and TRBJ2-7; D gene unclear. Per germline, CDR1 SQVTM and CDR2 ANQGSEA. Trimming shortened V by 2 bases and J by 0 bases, and 11 bases separated the two germline ends. This CDR3 spans 14 amino acids. CDR3 DNA: TGCAGCGTTGAAAGAGTCGTCGGCTCCTACGAGCAGTACTTC. Translated, it gives CSVERVVGSYEQYF.

This clone was recorded only once. J is TRBJ2-7 and V is TRBV7-3, with 7 bases fitting TRBD2. The CDR3 runs 16 residues. V lost 5 bases, J lost 2 bases, and 12 bases stayed unmatched. Germline CDR1 SGHTA, CDR2 FQGTGA. The CDR3 DNA is TGTGCCAGCAGCAAGGACTTGGCACTAGCGACCTACGAGCAGTACTTC. Protein: CASSKDLALATYEQYF.

CDR3 in amino acids: CASSPDRWRETQYF. The CDR3 nucleotides are TGTGCCAGCAGCCCGGACAGGTGGCGAGAGACCCAGTACTTC. The chain carries TRBV7-8 and TRBJ2-5; the match to TRBD1 covers 7 bases. V gave up 5 bases and J gave up 4 bases; unmatched junction bases: 7. The CDR3 covers 14 residues. CDR1 and CDR2 from the germline V gene are SGHVS and FQNEAQ.

The J gene is TRBJ2-7, the V gene TRBV5-4, with D perhaps TRBD2 (6 bases). CDR3 size: 17 residues. CDR1 is SGHNT, CDR2 YYREEE, per germline (reference sequence). V was pared by 0 bases and J by 0 bases, with 16 bases between. This CDR3 reads CASSLEFGGALSYEQYF. The CDR3 DNA reads as TGTGCCAGCAGCTTGGAATTCGGCGGGGCCCTCTCCTACGAGCAGTACTTC.

V gene TRBV9 combines with J gene TRBJ2-7; TRBD1 matches at 7 bases. V trimming: 0 bases; J trimming: 3 bases; junction bases outside the gene matches: 9. The CDR3 extends over 16 amino acids. Per germline, CDR1 SGDLS and CDR2 YYNGEE. Written as DNA, the CDR3 is TGTGCCAGCAGCGTAGGGTTTGGGACAGCAGACTACGAGCAGTACTTC. Translated, it gives CASSVGFGTADYEQYF. The full variable domain, in which reference TRBV9 and TRBJ2-7 provide the parts outside the CDR3, is DSGVTQTPKHLITATGQRVTLRCSPRSGDLSVYWYQQSLDQGLQFLIQYYNGEERAKGNILERFSAQQFPDLHSELNLSSLELGDSALYFCASSVGFGTADYEQYFGPGTRLTVT.

V and J are TRBV5-1 and TRBJ2-1, with 7 bases lining up with TRBD2. Germline CDR1 reads SGHRS; CDR2 reads YFSETQ. The CDR3 has 15 amino acids. The V gene end was trimmed by 1 base and the J gene end by 8 bases; junction bases not matched to a gene: 9. The CDR3 protein is CASSLSDSRGDEQFF. CDR3 coding DNA: TGCGCCAGCAGCTTGTCCGACAGTCGGGGGGATGAGCAGTTCTTC.

The J gene is TRBJ2-3, the V gene TRBV7-4; 13 nucleotides align to TRBD2. V shed 5 bases, J shed 6 bases, and the junction held 5 bases outside the gene matches. Germline CDR1 reads SGHVT; CDR2 reads SQSDAQ. This CDR3 has 15 amino acids. The CDR3 here is CASSRLAGGQDTQYF. The CDR3 DNA sequence: TGTGCCAGCAGCCGACTAGCGGGGGGCCAGGATACGCAGTATTTT.